This T cell receptor beta chain was identified in a study of technical replicates of blood from several donors. The CDR3 has 15 residues. CDR1 is MNHEY, CDR2 SVGAGI, per germline. V lost 5 bases and J 6 bases, leaving 17 bases between the germline ends. TCRdb's copy holds only in-frame clones and misses some; the assay was immunoSEQ multiplex PCR. There are tens of thousands of clones in the sample; 90% to 95% occur only once, and 0.35% to 0.45% lies in the top ten. This chain connects TRBV6-5 to TRBJ1-5; a weak D match, TRBD1 (5 bases). This clonotype originated in a human donor in good health. Sequencing was carried out using T cells isolated from PBMCs. The CDR3 bases are TGTGCCAGCAGTGCAACCCTGAGGGGAGGTCAGCCCCAGCATTTT. Translation gives CASSATLRGGQPQHF.